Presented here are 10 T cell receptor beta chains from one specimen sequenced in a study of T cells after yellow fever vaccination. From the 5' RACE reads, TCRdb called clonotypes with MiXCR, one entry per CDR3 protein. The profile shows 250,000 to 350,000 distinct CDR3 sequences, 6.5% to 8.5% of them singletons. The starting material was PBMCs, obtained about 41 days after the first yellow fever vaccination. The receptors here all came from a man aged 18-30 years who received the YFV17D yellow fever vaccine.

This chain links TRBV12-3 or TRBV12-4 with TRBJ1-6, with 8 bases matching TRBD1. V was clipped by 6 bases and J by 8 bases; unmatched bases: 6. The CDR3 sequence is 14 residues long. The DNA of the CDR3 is TGTGCCAGCAGGGCCGGACAGGGTTATTCACCCCTCCACTTT. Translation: CASRAGQGYSPLHF.

The CDR3 DNA sequence: TGTGCCAGCAAGGGGTCCGTAGCGGGGGCTAACACCGGGGAGCTGTTTTTT. Its translation: CASKGSVAGANTGELFF. V gene TRBV28 combines with J gene TRBJ2-2, with 9 nucleotides matching TRBD2. The CDR3 contains 17 residues. Germline CDR1 is MDHEN and CDR2 is SYDVKM. V dropped 7 bases and J dropped 2; count of bases not matched to a gene: 11.

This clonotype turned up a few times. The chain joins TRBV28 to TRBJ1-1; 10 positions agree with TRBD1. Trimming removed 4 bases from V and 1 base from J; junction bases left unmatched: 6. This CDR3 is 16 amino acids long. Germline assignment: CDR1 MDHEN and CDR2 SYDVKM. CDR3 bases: TGTGCCAGCAGTTCGGGACAGGGGTATGGGAACACTGAAGCTTTCTTT. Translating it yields CASSSGQGYGNTEAFF.

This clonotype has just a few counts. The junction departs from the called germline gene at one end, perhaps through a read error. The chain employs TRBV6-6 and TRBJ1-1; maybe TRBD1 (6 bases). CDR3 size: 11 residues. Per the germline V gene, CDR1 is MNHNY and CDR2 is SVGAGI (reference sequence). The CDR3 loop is CATFRGLLVVF. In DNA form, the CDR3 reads TGTGCCACCTTCAGGGGACTGCTCGTGGTCTTT.

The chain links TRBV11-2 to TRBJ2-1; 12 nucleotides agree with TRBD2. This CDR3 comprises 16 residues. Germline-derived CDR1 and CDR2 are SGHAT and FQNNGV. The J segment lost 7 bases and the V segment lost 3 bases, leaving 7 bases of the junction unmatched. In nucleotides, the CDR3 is TGTGCCAGCAGCTTGTCTACTAGCGGGGGGATGAATGAGCAGTTCTTC. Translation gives CASSLSTSGGMNEQFF. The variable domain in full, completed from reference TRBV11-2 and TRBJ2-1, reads EAGVAQSPRYKIIEKRQSVAFWCNPISGHATLYWYQQILGQGPKLLIQFQNNGVVDDSQLPKDRFSAERLKGVDSTLKIQPAKLEDSAVYLCASSLSTSGGMNEQFFGPGTRLTVL.

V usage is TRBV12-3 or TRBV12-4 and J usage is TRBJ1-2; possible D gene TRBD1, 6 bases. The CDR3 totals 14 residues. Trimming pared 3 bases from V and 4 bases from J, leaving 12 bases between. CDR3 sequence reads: CASSFWGAGYGYTF. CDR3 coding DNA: TGTGCCAGCAGTTTTTGGGGGGCAGGCTATGGCTACACCTTC.

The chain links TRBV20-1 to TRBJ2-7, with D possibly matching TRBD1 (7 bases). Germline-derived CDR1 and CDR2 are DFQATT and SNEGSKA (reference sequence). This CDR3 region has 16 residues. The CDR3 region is CCANGRGAILSYEQYV. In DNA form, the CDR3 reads TGCTGTGCTAACGGCAGGGGGGCGATCCTCTCCTACGAGCAGTACGTC.

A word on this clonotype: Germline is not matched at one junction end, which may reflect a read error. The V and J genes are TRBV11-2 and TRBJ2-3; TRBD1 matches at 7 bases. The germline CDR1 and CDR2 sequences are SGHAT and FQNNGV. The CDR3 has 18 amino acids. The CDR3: CANSVADTRTGPTDTQYF. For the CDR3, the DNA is TGTGCCAACAGCGTCGCTGACACAAGGACAGGCCCAACAGATACGCAGTATTTT.

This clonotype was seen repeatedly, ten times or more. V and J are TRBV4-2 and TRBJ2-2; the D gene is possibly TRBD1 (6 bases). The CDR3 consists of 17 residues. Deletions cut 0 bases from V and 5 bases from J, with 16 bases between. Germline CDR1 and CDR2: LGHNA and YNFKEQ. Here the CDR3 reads CASSQEGDKRTTGELFF. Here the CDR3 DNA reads TGTGCCAGCAGCCAAGAGGGGGACAAACGAACAACCGGGGAGCTGTTTTTT.

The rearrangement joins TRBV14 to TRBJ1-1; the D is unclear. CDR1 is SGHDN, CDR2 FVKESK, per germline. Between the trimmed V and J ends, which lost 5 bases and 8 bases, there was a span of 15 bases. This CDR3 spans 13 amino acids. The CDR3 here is CASSSRRQSEAFF. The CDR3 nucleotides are TGTGCCAGCAGCTCCCGAAGGCAGTCCGAAGCTTTCTTT.